The 32 T cell receptor beta chains presented below share a single source sample, sequenced in a study of radiotherapy plus CTLA-4 blockade in lung cancer. This table comes from immunoSEQ multiplex PCR, and its TCRdb copy is limited to in-frame clones, with some not included. The sample lists 65,000 to 95,000 clones, approximately 86% occurring once. The sample here was peripheral blood, taken from a patient treated with radiotherapy plus ipilimumab. The receptors stem from a human donor with non-small cell lung cancer who had stable disease on radiotherapy plus ipilimumab.

This clone came up a few times. The chain recombines TRBV6-1 with TRBJ2-1; no clear D gene. V gave up 4 bases and J gave up 5 bases, with 12 bases separating them. CDR3 size: 14 residues. CDR1 MNHNS and CDR2 SASEGT come from the germline V gene. The chain's CDR3 is CASSVSWADNEQFF. For the CDR3, the DNA is TGTGCCAGCAGTGTATCGTGGGCCGACAATGAGCAGTTCTTC.

The chain couples TRBV6-4 to TRBJ1-6; 9 positions match TRBD1. In germline, CDR1 is MRHNA, CDR2 SNTAGT. This CDR3 has 16 amino acids. The V gene end was trimmed by 6 bases and the J gene end by 7 bases; junction bases not matched to a gene: 10. In DNA form, the CDR3 reads TGTGCCAGCAGAGAGTACGGGACAGGGCAAAATTCACCCCTCCACTTT. Amino acid sequence: CASREYGTGQNSPLHF.

The chain joins TRBV28 to TRBJ2-5; 7 nucleotides match TRBD1. The ends lost 4 bases at V and 4 bases at J; junction bases unmatched: 18. The CDR3 runs 18 residues. CDR1 is MDHEN and CDR2 is SYDVKM in the germline V gene. CDR3 DNA sequence: TGTGCCAGCAGTTCTATTTCCCCCCCTGGACAGGACCGAGAGACCCAGTACTTC. Its translation: CASSSISPPGQDRETQYF.

The J gene is TRBJ1-1, the V gene TRBV7-9, with D possibly matching TRBD1 (6 bases). V lost 5 bases and J 1 base, leaving 8 bases between the germline ends. This CDR3 region has 13 residues. Germline V gene lookup returns CDR1 SEHNR and CDR2 FQNEAQ (reference sequence). The CDR3 loop is CASSQQGNTEAFF. The CDR3 DNA is TGTGCCAGCAGCCAACAGGGGAACACTGAAGCTTTCTTT.

In its sample, this clone was seen a few times. The chain recombines TRBV5-6 with TRBJ2-7, with TRBD1 identical over 8 bases. CDR1 and CDR2 (germline): SGHDT, YYEEEE. V lost 4 bases to trimming and J lost 6 bases; unmatched junction nucleotides: 12. The CDR3 sequence is 15 residues long. The CDR3 DNA reads TGTGCCAGCAGCCTTCAGGACAGGGAGAACGGCGAGCAGTACTTC. Its translation: CASSLQDRENGEQYF.

This chain uses TRBV30 with TRBJ1-4; D may be TRBD1 (5 bases). The germline V gene has CDR1 GTSNPN and CDR2 SVGIG (reference sequence). The CDR3 is made up of 15 amino acids. Trimming left V 0 bases short and J 7 bases short, with 15 bases between. CDR3 region: CAWSVRKGGAEKLFF. The DNA of the CDR3 is TGTGCCTGGAGTGTACGGAAAGGCGGGGCTGAAAAACTGTTTTTT.

The V and J genes are TRBV27 and TRBJ2-1, with 13 bases identical to TRBD2. There are 15 residues in the CDR3. From germline, CDR1 is MNHEY and CDR2 SMNVEV (reference sequence). The V segment lost 5 bases and the J segment 5 bases; nucleotides outside the gene matches: 3. The CDR3: CASSPGLAGDNEQFF. The CDR3 DNA follows: TGTGCCAGCAGTCCTGGACTAGCGGGGGACAATGAGCAGTTCTTC.

V is TRBV5-1 and J is TRBJ1-4; 7 nucleotides line up with TRBD1. The germline gives CDR1 SGHRS, CDR2 YFSETQ. The junction had 7 bases not matched to a gene; V was cut back by 1 base and J by 7 bases. This CDR3 contains 15 residues. The CDR3 here is CASSLTGAEGEKLFF. In DNA form, the CDR3 reads TGCGCCAGCAGCTTGACAGGGGCTGAGGGTGAAAAACTGTTTTTT.

V and J are TRBV7-9 and TRBJ1-5; D is undetermined. The CDR3 covers 13 residues. Germline V lookup: CDR1 SEHNR, CDR2 FQNEAQ (reference sequence). V shed 2 bases and J shed 6 bases, with 8 bases lying between them. The CDR3, as DNA: TGTGCCAGCAGCTTAACCCAGAGTCAGCCCCAGCATTTT. Protein product: CASSLTQSQPQHF.

This chain's CDR3 is CASSRDSGANVLTF. In DNA, the CDR3 is TGTGCCAGCAGCCGGGACTCTGGGGCCAACGTCCTGACTTTC. The chain recombines TRBV7-2 with TRBJ2-6, with a weak D call TRBD2 (5 bases). The CDR3 loop spans 14 amino acids. Per germline, CDR1 SGHTA and CDR2 FQGNSA. V shed 5 bases and J shed 0 bases, with 5 bases lying between them.

The chain couples TRBV9 to TRBJ1-6; 7 bases are shared with TRBD1. The trim removed 4 bases at V and 7 bases at J, leaving 5 bases unmatched. The CDR3 has 14 amino acids. The germline V gene has CDR1 SGDLS and CDR2 YYNGEE. The CDR3 bases are TGTGCCAGCAGCACCGCAGGGGGGAATTCACCCCTCCACTTT. This encodes CASSTAGGNSPLHF.

The chain joins TRBV7-9 to TRBJ2-4; D is possibly TRBD1 (5 bases). V lost 3 bases and J 3 bases, leaving 9 bases between the germline ends. The CDR3 has 14 residues. Germline V gene data show CDR1 as SEHNR and CDR2 as FQNEAQ (reference sequence). CDR3 region: CASSLAGIKNIQYF. The CDR3 bases are TGTGCCAGCAGCTTGGCAGGGATCAAAAACATTCAGTACTTC.

The chain employs TRBV18 and TRBJ1-1; tentative D call: TRBD1 (6 bases). The CDR3 consists of 14 residues. Germline lookup yields CDR1 KGHSH and CDR2 LQKENI. V was pared by 4 bases and J by 1 base, with 10 bases between. Here the CDR3 reads CASSLNRENTEAFF. The CDR3 nucleotides are TGTGCCAGCTCACTAAACAGGGAGAACACTGAAGCTTTCTTT. Drawing the rest from reference TRBV18 and TRBJ1-1, the complete variable domain is NAGVMQNPRHLVRRRGQEARLRCSPMKGHSHVYWYRQLPEEGLKFMVYLQKENIIDESGMPKERFSAEFPKEGPSILRIQQVVRGDSAAYFCASSLNRENTEAFFGQGTRLTVV.

V gene TRBV7-2 combines with J gene TRBJ1-6; D might be TRBD1 (5 bases). CDR1 is SGHTA, CDR2 FQGNSA, per germline. V shed 3 bases and J shed 7 bases, with 10 bases lying between them. CDR3 length: 14 amino acids. CDR3 coding DNA: TGTGCCAGCAGCTTTCCGGGGGAAAATTCACCCCTCCACTTT. Amino acids: CASSFPGENSPLHF.

The chain combines TRBV7-9 with TRBJ1-5; D ambiguous. CDR3 length: 13 residues. CDR1 and CDR2 from the germline V gene are SEHNR and FQNEAQ (reference sequence). V was pared by 1 base and J by 10 bases, with 11 bases between. CDR3 in DNA: TGTGCCAGCAGCTTAGATATGTCCCAACCCCAGCATTTT. It codes for CASSLDMSQPQHF.

This chain links TRBV11-3 with TRBJ2-3; 9 bases line up with TRBD1. Germline V gene sequence: CDR1 SGHNT, CDR2 YENEEA. The CDR3 is 15 amino acids. Trimming took 2 bases from V and 2 from J; bases not matched to a gene: 2. CDR3: CASSLTGGPTDTQYF. The CDR3 bases are TGTGCCAGCAGCTTAACAGGGGGCCCCACAGATACGCAGTATTTT.

Only a few counts were recorded for this clone. This rearrangement joins TRBV19 to TRBJ2-1; D possibly uses TRBD1 or TRBD2 (5 bases each). V dropped 5 bases and J dropped 7 bases, with 12 bases sitting between them. CDR1 is LNHDA, CDR2 SQIVND, per germline (reference sequence). CDR3 length: 13 residues. CDR3 nucleotides: TGTGCCAGTAGTGGACTCTGGGGGAATGAGCAGTTCTTC. Amino acids: CASSGLWGNEQFF.

The genes are TRBV28 and TRBJ1-3, with D tentatively TRBD1 (5 bases). The V end was cut by 6 bases, the J end by 0 bases, with 18 bases between. This CDR3 has 17 amino acids. Germline V gene lookup returns CDR1 MDHEN and CDR2 SYDVKM. DNA of the CDR3: TGTGCCAGCAGGAAGGCCGGGGGGGGGACCTCTGGAAACACCATATATTTT. Protein sequence: CASRKAGGGTSGNTIYF.

As to this clone: The identical CDR3 is also encoded by other nucleotide sequences in the sample. This chain joins TRBV11-2 and TRBJ2-1; D uncertain. Between the trimmed V and J ends, which lost 2 bases and 8 bases, there was a span of 10 bases. This CDR3 has 13 amino acids. Germline CDR1 reads SGHAT; CDR2 reads FQNNGV. The DNA for the CDR3 is TGTGCCAGCAGCTTAAACGCGCCTGATGAGCAGTTCTTC. Translating it yields CASSLNAPDEQFF.

This chain joins TRBV14 and TRBJ2-6; D is possibly TRBD1 (6 bases). Germline V gives CDR1 SGHDN, CDR2 FVKESK. This CDR3 has 16 residues. The V end lost 3 bases, the J end lost 1 base, and 10 bases lay between the germline ends. CDR3 DNA sequence: TGTGCCAGCAGCCACTATACAGGGTCTGGGGCCAACGTCCTGACTTTC. This sequence encodes CASSHYTGSGANVLTF.

The CDR3 DNA reads as TGTGCCAGCAGTTCATCGGCAGCGACCTCCTACGAGCAGTACTTC. Its translation: CASSSSAATSYEQYF. The chain carries TRBV28 and TRBJ2-7; D gene ambiguous. Trimming cost V 4 bases and J 0 bases, with 13 bases left between them. This CDR3 region has 15 residues. Looked up from germline, CDR1 is MDHEN and CDR2 is SYDVKM.

About this clone: The germline gene is not matched at one end of the junction; a read error may be the cause. The chain is built from TRBV28 and TRBJ1-5, with a possible D match to TRBD1 (5 bases). CDR3 size: 15 residues. Germline values: CDR1 MDHEN, CDR2 SYDVKM. CDR3 sequence: CSGGGLRDRNQPQHF. CDR3 sequence (DNA): TGCTCGGGGGGGGGACTTAGGGATCGCAATCAGCCCCAGCATTTT.

The chain has TRBV9 and TRBJ2-3; 8 nucleotides align to TRBD2. This CDR3 has 16 residues. CDR1 is SGDLS and CDR2 is YYNGEE in the germline V gene. V was pared by 0 bases and J by 1 base, with 4 bases of the junction left unmatched. The CDR3 protein is CASSVVSGGRTDTQYF. For the CDR3, the DNA is TGTGCCAGCAGCGTAGTGAGCGGGGGTCGCACAGATACGCAGTATTTT.

Written as DNA, the CDR3 is TGTGCCAGCACCAACCTCGCGGAGCCCCCCGGGGAGCTGTTTTTT. Protein product: CASTNLAEPPGELFF. The rearrangement uses TRBV11-1 and TRBJ2-2; D gene ambiguous. This CDR3 contains 15 residues. V was trimmed by 7 bases and J by 6 bases, leaving 18 bases between them. Germline V CDR1 and CDR2: SGHAT, FQDESV (reference sequence).

This clone showed up just once. The CDR3 loop is CASSPKTGGAKNIQYF. The CDR3 DNA is TGTGCCAGCAGCCCTAAGACAGGGGGCGCCAAAAACATTCAGTACTTC. The chain recombines TRBV11-2 with TRBJ2-4; 10 bases agree with TRBD1. V lost 5 bases to trimming and J lost 1 base; unmatched junction nucleotides: 5. CDR1 and CDR2 from the germline V gene are SGHAT and FQNNGV. The CDR3 has 16 amino acids.

The chain employs TRBV11-3 and TRBJ2-1, with D maybe TRBD2 (5 bases). V lost 1 base to trimming and J lost 7 bases, with 8 bases between them. The CDR3 is 13 residues long. CDR1 and CDR2 from the germline V gene are SGHNT and YENEEA. In DNA, the CDR3 is TGTGCCAGCAGCTTAGGACGGGGAAATGAGCAGTTCTTC. This sequence encodes CASSLGRGNEQFF.

The chain couples TRBV19 to TRBJ2-1; D remains ambiguous. V shed 3 bases and J shed 2 bases, with 17 bases lying between them. The CDR3 length is 17 residues. Per the germline V gene, CDR1 is LNHDA and CDR2 is SQIVND (reference sequence). CDR3 sequence: CASSIDLVIGTYNEQFF. The CDR3 DNA is TGTGCCAGTAGTATCGACCTAGTTATAGGGACCTACAATGAGCAGTTCTTC.

V and J are TRBV6-5 and TRBJ1-1; weak D call: TRBD1 (6 bases). Germline values: CDR1 MNHEY, CDR2 SVGAGI. The CDR3 has 14 amino acids. V dropped 6 bases and J dropped 8 bases, with 19 bases sitting between them. This CDR3 reads CASSLRGGQREAFF. DNA for the CDR3: TGTGCCAGCAGCCTCAGGGGAGGACAGAGGGAAGCTTTCTTT.

The chain couples TRBV5-6 to TRBJ2-7; 7 bases are shared with TRBD1. Trimming cost V 1 base and J 4 bases; bases outside gene matches: 5. CDR1 and CDR2 (germline): SGHDT, YYEEEE. The CDR3 contains 14 residues. CDR3 region: CASSLIRGSYEQYF. The CDR3, as DNA: TGTGCCAGCAGCTTGATCAGGGGGAGTTACGAGCAGTACTTC. Based on the CDR3 plus reference TRBV5-6 and TRBJ2-7, the full variable domain is DAGVTQSPTHLIKTRGQQVTLRCSPKSGHDTVSWYQQALGQGPQFIFQYYEEEERQRGNFPDRFSGHQFPNYSSELNVNALLLGDSALYLCASSLIRGSYEQYFGPGTRLTVT.

The chain carries TRBV19 and TRBJ1-5; 7 bases are a match to TRBD1. This CDR3 contains 17 residues. After removal of 6 bases from V and 6 bases from J, the junction contained 17 bases not matched to a gene. Germline-derived CDR1 and CDR2 are LNHDA and SQIVND (reference sequence). The chain's CDR3 is CASRLLLTGRYPQPQHF. For the CDR3, the DNA is TGTGCCAGTAGACTCCTACTGACAGGGAGGTACCCTCAGCCCCAGCATTTT. Variable domain in full (rest from reference TRBV19 and TRBJ1-5): DGGITQSPKYLFRKEGQNVTLSCEQNLNHDAMYWYRQDPGQGLRLIYYSQIVNDFQKGDIAEGYSVSREKKESFPLTVTSAQKNPTAFYLCASRLLLTGRYPQPQHFGDGTRLSIL.

The V and J genes are TRBV30 and TRBJ2-7; possibly TRBD2 for D (6 bases). There are 12 residues in the CDR3. Looked up from germline, CDR1 is GTSNPN and CDR2 is SVGIG (reference sequence). V shed 4 bases and J shed 4 bases, with 11 bases lying between them. The CDR3 sequence is CAWTGSGYEQYF. Written as DNA, the CDR3 is TGTGCCTGGACCGGGAGCGGTTACGAGCAGTACTTC. Based on the CDR3 plus reference TRBV30 and TRBJ2-7, the full variable domain is SQTIHQWPATLVQPVGSPLSLECTVEGTSNPNLYWYRQAAGRGLQLLFYSVGIGQISSEVPQNLSASRPQDRQFILSSKKLLLSDSGFYLCAWTGSGYEQYFGPGTRLTVT.

This clone was seen only once. The chain links TRBV2 to TRBJ2-7; TRBD1 or TRBD2 may be the D gene (5 bases each). Deletions cut 7 bases from V and 6 bases from J, with 22 bases between. The V gene's germline CDR1 is SNHLY and CDR2 FYNNEI. The CDR3 consists of 15 residues. The CDR3 spells CASKRGDRKGSEQYF. The CDR3, as DNA: TGTGCCAGCAAAAGAGGGGATCGAAAGGGGAGCGAGCAGTACTTC.